The entry below describes one TCR beta chain. Its antigen is not identified. With 5 bases removed from V and 5 bases from J, the gap between germline ends came to 12 bases. The CDR3 totals 13 residues. The germline V gene encodes CDR1 MDHEN and CDR2 SYDVKM. Data came from immunoSEQ multiplex PCR; TCRdb stores just in-frame clones and leaves some out. The table includes approximately 140,000 clones, less than 95% detected once. This record belongs to a study of T cell responses to AZD1222 COVID-19 vaccine. Study-level information: Pooled samples include second doses given at about 4 or 12 weeks. Study outcomes and limitations: Regions 160-218 and 743-854 dominated among vaccine-associated CD4 TCRs spanning spike. Clonal diversity may have been underestimated in mostly white British donors.

The chain has TRBV28 and TRBJ1-1; D call uncertain. Source: peripheral blood, taken on day 0 of AZD1222 vaccination. The source is an adult in good health. CDR3 DNA sequence: TGTGCCAGCAGTCCTCGGACGGCGACTGAAGCTTTCTTT. Amino acid sequence: CASSPRTATEAFF.